This T cell receptor (beta chain) was sequenced during a study of glioma-infiltrating T cells. Across the study: Glioma patients had dexamethasone for six or fewer days before surgery. Findings of the study overall: Non-neoplastic patients had below-expected tissue-blood divergence, while all gliomas exceeded expectation.

This clonotype was seen many times. Its antigen is unknown. The CDR3 spans 16 residues. Germline CDR1 MNHEY, CDR2 SMNVEV (reference sequence). Trimming cost V 2 bases and J 1 base, with 13 bases left between them. The iRepertoire nested amplicon-rescue multiplex PCR amplified TCR alpha and beta CDR3s from RNA. Input was roughly 85-450 ng of tissue mRNA or PBMC total RNA. TCRdb passed the multiplex PCR reads through MiXCR, listing each CDR3 protein once. The repertoire has around 390,000 distinct CDR3 sequences, 35% to 45% of them found once; the top ten carry around 12%. Input material: glioma tissue, nonneoplastic brain tissue, or PBMCs (not recorded which). The receptor was derived from a human donor with low-grade glioma or glioblastoma, undergoing nonglioma brain surgery, or in good health (not recorded which). The chain links TRBV27 to TRBJ2-3; D gene unclear. CDR3 sequence: CASSLLGFSRTDTQYF. The CDR3 nucleotides read TGTGCCAGCAGTTTACTAGGTTTTTCTCGCACAGATACGCAGTATTTT.